This T cell receptor (beta chain) is from a study of post-analysis software for immune sequencing data. Whole-study results and caveats: Patients carried roughly 5 TRBV segments more frequently than controls did, and TRBV5-6, TRBV5-1 and TRBV20-1 were among them.

Concerning this clonotype: The antigen remains unidentified.

V lost 7 bases to trimming and J lost 1 base, with 7 bases between them. The CDR3 totals 12 residues. CDR1 is MNHEY, CDR2 SVGEGT, per germline. The library was made from cDNA and included unique molecular identifiers. MiXCR, run by TCRdb on the PCR reads, gives a single entry per CDR3 protein. In the table there are approximately 770,000 distinct CDR3 sequences, around 42% of which are singletons. Source material: blood. The V and J genes are TRBV6-2 or TRBV6-3 and TRBJ2-5; no clear D gene. This clonotype originated in a girl between 10 and 17 years old with multiple sclerosis. In DNA form, the CDR3 reads TGTGCCAGCATCAGCAGCCAAGAGACCCAGTACTTC. Amino acids: CASISSQETQYF.